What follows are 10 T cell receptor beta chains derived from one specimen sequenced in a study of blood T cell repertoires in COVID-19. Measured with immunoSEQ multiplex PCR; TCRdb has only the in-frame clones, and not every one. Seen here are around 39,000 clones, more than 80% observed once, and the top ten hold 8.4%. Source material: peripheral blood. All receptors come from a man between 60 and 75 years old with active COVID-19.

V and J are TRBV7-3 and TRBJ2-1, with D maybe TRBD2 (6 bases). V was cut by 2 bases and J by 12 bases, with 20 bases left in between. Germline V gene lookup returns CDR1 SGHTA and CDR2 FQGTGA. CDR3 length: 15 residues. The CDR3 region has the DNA TGTGCCAGCAGCTTATTGGGCGGGGCTCCAGCTGGGCAGTTCTTC. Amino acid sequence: CASSLLGGAPAGQFF.

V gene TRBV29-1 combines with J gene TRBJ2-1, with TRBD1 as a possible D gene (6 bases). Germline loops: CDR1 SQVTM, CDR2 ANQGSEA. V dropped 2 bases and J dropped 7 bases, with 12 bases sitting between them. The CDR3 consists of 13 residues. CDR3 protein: CSVEQTRGNEQFF. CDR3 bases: TGCAGCGTTGAACAAACAAGGGGGAATGAGCAGTTCTTC.

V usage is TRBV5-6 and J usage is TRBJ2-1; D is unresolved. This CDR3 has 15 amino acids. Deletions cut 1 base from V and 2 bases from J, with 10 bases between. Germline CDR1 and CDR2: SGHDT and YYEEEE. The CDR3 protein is CASSLIVQTYNEQFF. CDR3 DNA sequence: TGTGCCAGCAGCTTGATAGTACAGACCTACAATGAGCAGTTCTTC.

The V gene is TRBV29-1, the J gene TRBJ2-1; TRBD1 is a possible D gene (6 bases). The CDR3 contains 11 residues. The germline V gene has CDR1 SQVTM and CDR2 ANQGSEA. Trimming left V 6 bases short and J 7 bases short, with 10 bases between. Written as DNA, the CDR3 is TGCAGCGTGAGGACAGCGAATGAGCAGTTCTTC. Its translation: CSVRTANEQFF.

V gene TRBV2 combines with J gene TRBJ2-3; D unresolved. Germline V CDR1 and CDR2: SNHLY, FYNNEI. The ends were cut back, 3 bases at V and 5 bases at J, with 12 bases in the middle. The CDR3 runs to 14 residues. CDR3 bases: TGTGCCAGCAGTGAGTTACTAAGTGGAGATACGCAGTATTTT. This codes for CASSELLSGDTQYF.

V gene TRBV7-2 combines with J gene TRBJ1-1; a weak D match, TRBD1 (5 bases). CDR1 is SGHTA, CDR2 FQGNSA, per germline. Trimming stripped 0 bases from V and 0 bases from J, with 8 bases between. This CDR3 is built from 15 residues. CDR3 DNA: TGTGCCAGCAGCTTAGCGCCAGGGTTGAACACTGAAGCTTTCTTT. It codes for CASSLAPGLNTEAFF.

In DNA, the CDR3 is TGTGCCAGCAGTTCAGGGGACAGAGTATATTCACCCCTCCACTTT. It specifies CASSSGDRVYSPLHF. The chain links TRBV28 to TRBJ1-6; 7 bases line up with TRBD1. With 4 bases clipped from V and 8 bases from J, the junction kept 8 bases outside the gene matches. Germline V gene sequence: CDR1 MDHEN, CDR2 SYDVKM. This CDR3 has 15 amino acids.

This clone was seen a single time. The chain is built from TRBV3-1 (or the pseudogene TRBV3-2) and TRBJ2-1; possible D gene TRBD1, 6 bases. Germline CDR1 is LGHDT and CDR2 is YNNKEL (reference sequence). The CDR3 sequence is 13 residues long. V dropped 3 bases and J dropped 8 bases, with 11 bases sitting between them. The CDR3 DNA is TGTGCCAGCAGCCAGATCTCAGGGGATGAGCAGTTCTTC. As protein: CASSQISGDEQFF.

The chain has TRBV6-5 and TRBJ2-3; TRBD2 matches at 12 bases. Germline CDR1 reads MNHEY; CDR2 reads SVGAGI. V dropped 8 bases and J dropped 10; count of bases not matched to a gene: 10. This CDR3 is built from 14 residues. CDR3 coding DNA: TGTGCCAGCGGCACGACTAGCGGGAGTGAAGCGCAGTATTTT. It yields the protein CASGTTSGSEAQYF.

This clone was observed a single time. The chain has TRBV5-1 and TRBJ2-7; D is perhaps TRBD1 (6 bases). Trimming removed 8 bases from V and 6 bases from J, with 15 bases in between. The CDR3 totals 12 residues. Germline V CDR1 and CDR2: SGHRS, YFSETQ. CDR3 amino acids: CASSTGYGEQYF. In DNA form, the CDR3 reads TGCGCCAGTTCAACAGGGTACGGCGAGCAGTACTTC.